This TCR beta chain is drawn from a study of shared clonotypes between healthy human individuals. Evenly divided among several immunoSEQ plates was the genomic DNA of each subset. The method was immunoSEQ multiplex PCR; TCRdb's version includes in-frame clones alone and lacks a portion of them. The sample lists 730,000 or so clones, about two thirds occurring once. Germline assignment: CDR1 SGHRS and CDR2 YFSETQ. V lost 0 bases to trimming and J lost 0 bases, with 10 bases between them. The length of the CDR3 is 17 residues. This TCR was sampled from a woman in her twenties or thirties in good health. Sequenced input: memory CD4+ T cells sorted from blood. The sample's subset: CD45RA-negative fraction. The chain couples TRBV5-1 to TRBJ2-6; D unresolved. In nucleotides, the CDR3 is TGCGCCAGCAGCTTGGCCGCCCTCAGCTCTGGGGCCAACGTCCTGACTTTC. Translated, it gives CASSLAALSSGANVLTF.